The 2 T cell receptor beta chains in this list originate from one sample, sequenced in a study of control samples from healthy donors and cancer patients. The repertoire was sequenced with immunoSEQ multiplex PCR; TCRdb's copy has only in-frame clones and lacks some. This sample has about 70,000 clones, with about 87% found just once. Sequenced material: blood. The receptors derive from a man aged 45-60 years in good health.

V and J are TRBV27 and TRBJ2-2, with D unclear. The length of the CDR3 is 13 residues. Trimming stripped 3 bases from V and 0 bases from J, with 2 bases between. CDR1 MNHEY and CDR2 SMNVEV come from the germline V gene (reference sequence). In DNA form, the CDR3 reads TGTGCCAGCAGTTTCCCGAACACCGGGGAGCTGTTTTTT. Its protein product is CASSFPNTGELFF.

V is TRBV4-3 and J is TRBJ2-2; a weak D match, TRBD2 (5 bases). V shed 0 bases and J shed 7 bases, with 12 bases lying between them. The CDR3 extends over 15 amino acids. Per the germline V gene, CDR1 is LGHNA and CDR2 is YSLEER. The CDR3 loop is CASSQDQWGVGELFF. The CDR3 bases are TGCGCCAGCAGCCAAGATCAGTGGGGAGTCGGGGAGCTGTTTTTT.